The 10 T cell receptor beta chains in this list originate from one sample, sequenced in a study of T cells in Graves' hyperthyroidism and ophthalmopathy. RNA transcripts yielded amplified TCR beta CDR3 regions. With the HTBI primer set, the TCR CDR3 went through a first round of RT-PCR. From the multiplex PCR reads, TCRdb called clonotypes with MiXCR, one entry per CDR3 protein. The sample holds hundreds of thousands of distinct CDR3 sequences, approximately 17% seen once. Sequencing was performed on blood. The receptors come from a woman younger than 35 with Graves' ophthalmopathy.

This clonotype was found many times. One end of the junction varies from germline; a read error may be responsible. V is TRBV7-3 and J is TRBJ2-2, with a tentative D call TRBD1 (6 bases). The germline gives CDR1 SGHTA, CDR2 FQGTGA. The CDR3 sequence is 14 residues long. The CDR3 nucleotides read TGTGCCAGCAGCCCGCAGGGGAACGCCGGGGAGCTGTTTTTT. Amino acids: CASSPQGNAGELFF.

A few counts support this clonotype. V gene TRBV10-3 combines with J gene TRBJ2-1, with TRBD2 matching over 9 bases. The germline V gene has CDR1 ENHRY and CDR2 SYGVKD. The CDR3 spans 15 residues. V trimming: 0 bases; J trimming: 9 bases; junction bases outside the gene matches: 6. This CDR3 reads CAISESAGGPVEQFF. Here the CDR3 DNA reads TGTGCCATCAGTGAGTCGGCGGGGGGGCCGGTTGAGCAGTTCTTC.

This clonotype was seen more than once but under ten times. The CDR3: CATSDFPRGTGELFF. In nucleotides, the CDR3 is TGTGCCACCAGTGATTTTCCAAGGGGCACCGGGGAGCTGTTTTTT. The V and J genes are TRBV24-1 and TRBJ2-2; D might be TRBD1 (5 bases). Trimming cost V 1 base and J 4 bases, with 9 bases left between them. The CDR3 consists of 15 residues. CDR1 is KGHDR and CDR2 is SFDVKD in the germline V gene.

The chain uses TRBV5-4 and TRBJ1-1; maybe TRBD1 (6 bases). V lost 3 bases and J lost 7, with 13 bases in between. The CDR3 runs 13 residues. From germline, CDR1 is SGHNT and CDR2 YYREEE (reference sequence). CDR3 sequence (DNA): TGTGCCAGCAGCTCGGACAGCCGAAATGAAGCTTTCTTT. Its protein is CASSSDSRNEAFF.

This clonotype was recorded at least ten times. V and J are TRBV12-3 or TRBV12-4 and TRBJ1-6; D is undetermined. The CDR3 has 12 amino acids. V dropped 4 bases and J dropped 10 bases, with 8 bases sitting between them. The CDR3 nucleotides read TGTGCCAGCAGTTACTTTGGCTCACCCCTCCACTTT. Its protein product is CASSYFGSPLHF.

This clonotype was found many times. The genes are TRBV28 and TRBJ1-5; 9 nucleotides align to TRBD1. The CDR3 spans 14 residues. The V gene end was trimmed by 6 bases and the J gene end by 4 bases; junction bases not matched to a gene: 4. CDR1 is MDHEN, CDR2 SYDVKM, per germline. The CDR3 bases are TGTGCCAGCAGGACAGGGGGTGGTAATCAGCCCCAGCATTTT. It codes for CASRTGGGNQPQHF.

This clonotype was seen only a few times. CDR3 sequence: CASSSLDRPVQETQYF. The CDR3 DNA is TGTGCCAGCAGTTCATTGGACAGGCCTGTACAAGAGACCCAGTACTTC. The chain recombines TRBV6-4 with TRBJ2-5; 7 bases are a match to TRBD1. Per germline, CDR1 MRHNA and CDR2 SNTAGT. The CDR3 sequence is 16 residues long. V lost 5 bases to trimming and J lost 2 bases; unmatched junction nucleotides: 11.

The table lists this clonotype with many counts. This chain joins TRBV11-2 and TRBJ2-5; D is undetermined. Germline lookup yields CDR1 SGHAT and CDR2 FQNNGV. The CDR3 contains 12 residues. The germline V and J ends were trimmed by 9 bases and 5 bases, with 13 bases remaining between them. The CDR3: CASKEDLETQYF. The DNA of the CDR3 is TGTGCCAGTAAAGAGGATTTGGAGACCCAGTACTTC.

This clonotype showed up many times. This chain connects TRBV30 to TRBJ1-1; D remains ambiguous. The germline V and J ends were trimmed by 5 bases and 7 bases, with 11 bases remaining between them. This CDR3 spans 11 amino acids. Germline V gives CDR1 GTSNPN, CDR2 SVGIG (reference sequence). This CDR3 is CAWSGFNEAFF. Written as DNA, the CDR3 is TGTGCCTGGTCGGGGTTTAATGAAGCTTTCTTT.

The genes are TRBV20-1 and TRBJ2-3; D is uncertain. The V and J ends lost 3 bases and 2 bases respectively, with 12 bases between them. This CDR3 spans 14 amino acids. Germline CDR1 is DFQATT and CDR2 is SNEGSKA (reference sequence). CDR3 loop: CSARSPPSTDTQYF. CDR3 sequence (DNA): TGCAGTGCTAGGTCTCCCCCCTCCACAGATACGCAGTATTTT.